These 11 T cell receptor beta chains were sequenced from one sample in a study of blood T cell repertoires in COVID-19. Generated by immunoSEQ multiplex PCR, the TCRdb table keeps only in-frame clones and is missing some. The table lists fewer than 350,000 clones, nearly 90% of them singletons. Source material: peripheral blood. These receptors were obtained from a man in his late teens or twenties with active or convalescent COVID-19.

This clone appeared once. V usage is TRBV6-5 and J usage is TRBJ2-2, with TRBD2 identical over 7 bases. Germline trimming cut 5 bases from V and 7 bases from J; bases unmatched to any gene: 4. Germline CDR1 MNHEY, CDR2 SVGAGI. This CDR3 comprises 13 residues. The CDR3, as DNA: TGTGCCAGCAGTCGCAGGGAGGGCGGGGAGCTGTTTTTT. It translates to CASSRREGGELFF.

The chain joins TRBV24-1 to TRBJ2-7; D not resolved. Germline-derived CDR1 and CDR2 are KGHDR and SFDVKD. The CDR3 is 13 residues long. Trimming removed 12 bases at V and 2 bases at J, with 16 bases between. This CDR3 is CAPTQRLPYEQYF. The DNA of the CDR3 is TGTGCCCCAACCCAAAGACTCCCCTACGAGCAGTACTTC.

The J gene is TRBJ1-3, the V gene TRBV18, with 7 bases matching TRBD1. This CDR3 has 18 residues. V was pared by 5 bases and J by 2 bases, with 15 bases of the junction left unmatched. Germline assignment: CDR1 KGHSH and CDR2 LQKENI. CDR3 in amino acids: CASSEKRGQVLPGNTIYF. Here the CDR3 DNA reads TGTGCCAGCTCAGAGAAGAGGGGGCAGGTACTTCCTGGAAACACCATATATTTT.

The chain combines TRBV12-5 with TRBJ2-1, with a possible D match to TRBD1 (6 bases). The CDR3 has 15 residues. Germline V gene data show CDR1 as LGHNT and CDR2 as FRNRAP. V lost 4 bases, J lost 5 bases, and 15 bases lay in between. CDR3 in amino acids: CASGYTGRADNEQFF. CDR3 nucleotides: TGTGCTAGTGGTTACACAGGGCGGGCGGACAATGAGCAGTTCTTC.

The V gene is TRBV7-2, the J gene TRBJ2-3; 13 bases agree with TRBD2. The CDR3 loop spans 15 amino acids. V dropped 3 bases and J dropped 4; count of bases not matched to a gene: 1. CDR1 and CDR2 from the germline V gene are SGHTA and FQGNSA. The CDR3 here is CASSFGLAGADTQYF. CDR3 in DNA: TGTGCCAGCAGCTTCGGACTAGCGGGGGCAGATACGCAGTATTTT. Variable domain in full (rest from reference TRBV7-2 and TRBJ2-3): GAGVSQSPSNKVTEKGKDVELRCDPISGHTALYWYRQSLGQGLEFLIYFQGNSAPDKSGLPSDRFSAERTGGSVSTLTIQRTQQEDSAVYLCASSFGLAGADTQYFGPGTRLTVL.

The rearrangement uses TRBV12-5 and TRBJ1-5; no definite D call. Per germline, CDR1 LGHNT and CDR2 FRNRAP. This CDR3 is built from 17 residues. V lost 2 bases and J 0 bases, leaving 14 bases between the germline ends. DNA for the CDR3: TGTGCTAGTGGTTTGCCTTACCTGGGAGATAGCAATCAGCCCCAGCATTTT. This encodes CASGLPYLGDSNQPQHF.

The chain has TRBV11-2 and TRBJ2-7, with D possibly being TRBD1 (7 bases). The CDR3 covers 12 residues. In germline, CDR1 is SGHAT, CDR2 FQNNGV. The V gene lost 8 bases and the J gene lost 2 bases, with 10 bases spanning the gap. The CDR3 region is CASGGGPYEQYF. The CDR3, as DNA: TGTGCCAGCGGAGGGGGCCCCTACGAGCAGTACTTC.

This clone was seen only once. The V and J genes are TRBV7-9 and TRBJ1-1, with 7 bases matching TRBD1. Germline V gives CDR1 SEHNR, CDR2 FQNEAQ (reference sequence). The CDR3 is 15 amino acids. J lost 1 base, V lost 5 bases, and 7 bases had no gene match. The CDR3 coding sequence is TGTGCCAGCAGCCTGACGAACAGGGGGAACACTGAAGCTTTCTTT. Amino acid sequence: CASSLTNRGNTEAFF. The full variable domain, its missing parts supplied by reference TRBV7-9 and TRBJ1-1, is DTGVSQNPRHKITKRGQNVTFRCDPISEHNRLYWYRQTLGQGPEFLTYFQNEAQLEKSRLLSDRFSAERPKGSFSTLEIQRTEQGDSAMYLCASSLTNRGNTEAFFGQGTRLTVV.

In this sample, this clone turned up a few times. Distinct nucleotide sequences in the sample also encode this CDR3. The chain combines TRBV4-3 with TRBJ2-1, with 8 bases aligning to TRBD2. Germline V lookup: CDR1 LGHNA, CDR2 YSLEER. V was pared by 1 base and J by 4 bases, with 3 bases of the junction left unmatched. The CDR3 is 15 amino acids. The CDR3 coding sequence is TGCGCCAGCAGCCAAGGCGGGGGGTCTTACAATGAGCAGTTCTTC. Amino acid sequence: CASSQGGGSYNEQFF.

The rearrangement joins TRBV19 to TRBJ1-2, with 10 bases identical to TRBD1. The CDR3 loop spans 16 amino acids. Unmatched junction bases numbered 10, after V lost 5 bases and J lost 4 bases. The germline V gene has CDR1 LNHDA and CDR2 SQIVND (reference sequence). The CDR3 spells CASSLGTGAIGYGYTF. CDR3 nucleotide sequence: TGTGCCAGTAGTCTTGGGACAGGGGCTATTGGCTATGGCTACACCTTC.

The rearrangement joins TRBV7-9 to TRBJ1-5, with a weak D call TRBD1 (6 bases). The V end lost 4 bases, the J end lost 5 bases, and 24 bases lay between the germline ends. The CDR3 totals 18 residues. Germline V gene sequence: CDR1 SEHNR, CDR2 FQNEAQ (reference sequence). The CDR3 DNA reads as TGTGCCAGCAGCTCAGGGGAGAGACAGGCGGGCTTCTATCAGCCCCAGCATTTT. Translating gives CASSSGERQAGFYQPQHF. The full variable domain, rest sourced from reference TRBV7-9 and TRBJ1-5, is DTGVSQNPRHKITKRGQNVTFRCDPISEHNRLYWYRQTLGQGPEFLTYFQNEAQLEKSRLLSDRFSAERPKGSFSTLEIQRTEQGDSAMYLCASSSGERQAGFYQPQHFGDGTRLSIL.